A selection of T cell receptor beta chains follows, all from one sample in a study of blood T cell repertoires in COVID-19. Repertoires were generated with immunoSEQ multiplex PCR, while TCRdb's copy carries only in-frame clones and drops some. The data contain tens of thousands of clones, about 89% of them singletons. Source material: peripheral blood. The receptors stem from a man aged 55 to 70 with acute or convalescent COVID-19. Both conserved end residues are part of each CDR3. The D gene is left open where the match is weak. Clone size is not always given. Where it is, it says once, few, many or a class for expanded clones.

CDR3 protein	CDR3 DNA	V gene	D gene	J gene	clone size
CAIGSEGNYEQYF	TGTGCCATTGGTTCTGAGGGTAACTACGAGCAGTACTTC	TRBV10-3	.	TRBJ2-7	.
CASSPHFSGNTEAFF	TGTGCCAGCAGCCCTCATTTTTCGGGAAACACTGAAGCTTTCTTT	TRBV9	.	TRBJ1-1	.
CASSLREGTEAFF	TGTGCCAGCAGCTTGAGGGAGGGGACTGAAGCTTTCTTT	TRBV7-3	.	TRBJ1-1	.
CASSSRVNTEAFF	TGTGCCAGCAGCTCCAGGGTAAACACTGAAGCTTTCTTT	TRBV11-2	.	TRBJ1-1	few
CASSVGGSSYNEQFF	TGTGCCAGCAGTGTGGGGGGGAGCTCCTACAATGAGCAGTTCTTC	TRBV2	TRBD2	TRBJ2-1	.
CSAERQGMEGYTF	TGCAGCGCTGAAAGACAGGGGATGGAGGGCTACACCTTC	TRBV29-1	TRBD1	TRBJ1-2	.
CASSATGSGNTIYF	TGTGCCAGCAGCGCGACAGGGTCTGGAAACACCATATATTTT	TRBV9	TRBD1	TRBJ1-3	.
CSASYTGNSYEQYF	TGCAGTGCTAGTTATACAGGGAACTCCTACGAGCAGTACTTC	TRBV20-1	.	TRBJ2-7	.
CASSFSTGGNQPQHF	TGTGCCAGCAGTTTCTCGACAGGGGGCAATCAGCCCCAGCATTTT	TRBV27	TRBD1	TRBJ1-5	.
CASSLDGGRDTQYF	TGTGCCAGCAGCTTAGACGGGGGACGAGATACGCAGTATTTT	TRBV11-2	.	TRBJ2-3	few
CASREGQGLNQPQHF	TGTGCCAGTAGGGAGGGACAGGGATTGAATCAGCCCCAGCATTTT	TRBV19	TRBD1	TRBJ1-5	.
CASSPGELRDYGYTF	TGTGCCAGTAGTCCGGGGGAGCTCCGGGACTATGGCTACACCTTC	TRBV19	.	TRBJ1-2	.